The 29 T cell receptor beta chains below come from one sample, sequenced in a study of T cell responses to AZD1222 COVID-19 vaccine. Only in-frame clones appear in the TCRdb table, and some are missing; sequencing was by immunoSEQ multiplex PCR. The sample contains some 120,000 clones, 75% to 95% of which appear only once. The input for sequencing was peripheral blood, taken 28 days after the second dose of the MenACWY control vaccine. The receptors were gathered from an adult who received the MenACWY meningococcal vaccine as a control.

The J gene is TRBJ2-2, the V gene TRBV9; the D is unclear. The CDR3 contains 14 residues. V was pared by 0 bases and J by 2 bases, with 5 bases between. CDR1 and CDR2 (germline): SGDLS, YYNGEE. In DNA, the CDR3 is TGTGCCAGCAGCGTAGTATTTAACACCGGGGAGCTGTTTTTT. It specifies CASSVVFNTGELFF.

This chain uses TRBV29-1 with TRBJ2-2, with D possibly matching TRBD1 (6 bases). The V gene's germline CDR1 is SQVTM and CDR2 ANQGSEA. Between the trimmed V and J ends, which lost 6 bases and 0 bases, there was a span of 11 bases. This CDR3 is 14 amino acids long. CDR3 in amino acids: CSVRGQSNTGELFF. The CDR3 DNA sequence: TGCAGCGTAAGAGGACAGTCGAACACCGGGGAGCTGTTTTTT.

The chain employs TRBV19 and TRBJ2-1, with 11 bases fitting TRBD2. This CDR3 comprises 15 residues. The germline V gene has CDR1 LNHDA and CDR2 SQIVND (reference sequence). The V and J ends lost 2 bases and 6 bases, in that order; junction bases with no gene match: 3. Written as DNA, the CDR3 is TGTGCCAGTAGTATATTACTAGCGGGAGTCAATGAGCAGTTCTTC. This translates into CASSILLAGVNEQFF.

The chain carries TRBV15 and TRBJ2-2, with D hard to call. CDR3 length: 15 amino acids. The germline V gene has CDR1 LNHNV and CDR2 YYDKDF (reference sequence). V gave up 1 base and J gave up 5 bases, with 11 bases separating them. DNA for the CDR3: TGTGCCACCAGCAGAGCGCAGCCTGGGACCGGGGAGCTGTTTTTT. Translating it yields CATSRAQPGTGELFF.

This chain uses TRBV5-1 with TRBJ1-4; no firm D call. Germline V gene lookup returns CDR1 SGHRS and CDR2 YFSETQ. The CDR3 totals 15 residues. With 4 bases removed from V and 3 bases from J, the gap between germline ends came to 13 bases. The CDR3 is CASSVEGWANEKLFF. In DNA, the CDR3 is TGCGCCAGCAGCGTGGAGGGTTGGGCTAATGAAAAACTGTTTTTT.

The chain is built from TRBV5-1 and TRBJ2-3, with D possibly TRBD2 on 5 matching bases. Germline assignment: CDR1 SGHRS and CDR2 YFSETQ. The CDR3 length is 15 residues. The germline V and J ends were trimmed by 0 bases and 3 bases, with 11 bases remaining between them. This chain's CDR3 is CASSLDGLETDTQYF. In DNA form, the CDR3 reads TGCGCCAGCAGCTTGGATGGACTCGAAACAGATACGCAGTATTTT.

V usage is TRBV6-5 and J usage is TRBJ2-1, with a tentative D call TRBD1 (5 bases). Germline assignment: CDR1 MNHEY and CDR2 SVGAGI. The CDR3 covers 15 residues. V was pared by 7 bases and J by 0 bases, with 13 bases between. The CDR3 bases are TGTGCCAGCAACACTGGGGCGAGCTCCTACAATGAGCAGTTCTTC. It is translated as CASNTGASSYNEQFF.

This chain links TRBV18 with TRBJ2-2; a weak D match, TRBD2 (5 bases). This CDR3 has 12 amino acids. Trimming pared 2 bases from V and 9 bases from J, leaving 7 bases between. The V gene's germline CDR1 is KGHSH and CDR2 LQKENI. In DNA form, the CDR3 reads TGTGCCAGCTCACCAAGCGGCTGGGAGCTGTTTTTT. Translating gives CASSPSGWELFF. Full variable domain (rest looked up from reference TRBV18 and TRBJ2-2): NAGVMQNPRHLVRRRGQEARLRCSPMKGHSHVYWYRQLPEEGLKFMVYLQKENIIDESGMPKERFSAEFPKEGPSILRIQQVVRGDSAAYFCASSPSGWELFFGEGSRLTVL.

J is TRBJ2-6 and V is TRBV11-3; D call uncertain. This CDR3 spans 17 amino acids. CDR1 is SGHNT and CDR2 is YENEEA in the germline V gene. V lost 5 bases and J 0 bases, leaving 14 bases between the germline ends. Written as DNA, the CDR3 is TGTGCCAGCAGCCCGAGACAACAACTCTCTGGGGCCAACGTCCTGACTTTC. Encoded protein: CASSPRQQLSGANVLTF. Complete variable domain (other parts from reference TRBV11-3 and TRBJ2-6): EAGVVQSPRYKIIEKKQPVAFWCNPISGHNTLYWYLQNLGQGPELLIRYENEEAVDDSQLPKDRFSAERLKGVDSTLKIQPAELGDSAVYLCASSPRQQLSGANVLTFGAGSRLTVL.

A remark on this clone: The junction shows a germline mismatch at one end, possibly a read error. CDR3 sequence reads: CATSNVPYEQYF. In DNA, the CDR3 is TGTGCCACCAGTAACGTACCCTACGAGCAGTACTTC. The chain is built from TRBV10-3 and TRBJ2-7; D gene uncertain. Germline V lookup: CDR1 ENHRY, CDR2 SYGVKD. This CDR3 spans 12 amino acids.

The V and J genes are TRBV6-1 and TRBJ1-2; no firm D call. CDR3 length: 12 amino acids. V lost 3 bases and J 4 bases, leaving 6 bases between the germline ends. Germline CDR1 is MNHNS and CDR2 is SASEGT. The chain's CDR3 is CASSDEGYGYTF. CDR3 nucleotides: TGTGCCAGCAGTGACGAGGGCTATGGCTACACCTTC.

The V and J genes are TRBV28 and TRBJ2-1, with unresolved D. This CDR3 has 14 residues. Trimming shortened V by 6 bases and J by 4 bases, and 13 bases separated the two germline ends. Germline-derived CDR1 and CDR2 are MDHEN and SYDVKM. The CDR3 DNA is TGTGCCAGCAGAAGGTCTGGGATTTACAATGAGCAGTTCTTC. Translated: CASRRSGIYNEQFF.

This chain joins TRBV9 and TRBJ2-7, with D perhaps TRBD1 or TRBD2 (5 bases each). Germline V CDR1 and CDR2: SGDLS, YYNGEE. V lost 7 bases, J lost 3 bases, and 8 bases lay in between. This CDR3 has 11 residues. In DNA, the CDR3 is TGTGCCAGCGGGGGTCTCTACGAGCAGTACTTC. It translates to CASGGLYEQYF.

This chain uses TRBV21-1 with TRBJ1-6; the DNA was not used to check the table's D call, TRBD1. TRBV21-1 is a pseudogene locus. The CDR3 consists of 15 residues. The CDR3 protein is CASSTGQRVLSPLHF. The CDR3 nucleotides read TGTGCCAGCAGCACGGGACAGCGGGTTCTTTCACCCCTCCACTTT.

The chain is built from TRBV7-9 and TRBJ2-1; 8 bases agree with TRBD2. V dropped 5 bases and J dropped 0; count of bases not matched to a gene: 15. CDR1 SEHNR and CDR2 FQNEAQ come from the germline V gene (reference sequence). The CDR3 runs to 19 residues. The CDR3 bases are TGTGCCAGCAGCCCCCCCTTAAGCGGGAGTTGGGGCTCCTACAATGAGCAGTTCTTC. Translating gives CASSPPLSGSWGSYNEQFF.

The chain is built from TRBV5-4 and TRBJ1-4, with a weak D call TRBD1 (6 bases). CDR1 SGHNT and CDR2 YYREEE come from the germline V gene (reference sequence). This CDR3 region has 18 residues. Trimming shortened V by 1 base and J by 5 bases, and 21 bases separated the two germline ends. The chain's CDR3 is CASSLWGRGLQGNEKLFF. The DNA for the CDR3 is TGTGCCAGCAGCTTGTGGGGTAGGGGACTACAGGGAAATGAAAAACTGTTTTTT.

This chain connects TRBV4-3 to TRBJ1-4; 9 bases agree with TRBD1. Germline lookup yields CDR1 LGHNA and CDR2 YSLEER. The J segment lost 5 bases and the V segment lost 1 base, leaving 2 bases of the junction unmatched. The CDR3 contains 15 residues. CDR3 loop: CASSQGTGVNEKLFF. CDR3 bases: TGCGCCAGCAGCCAAGGGACAGGGGTAAATGAAAAACTGTTTTTT.

The chain uses TRBV5-4 and TRBJ2-2; 8 positions agree with TRBD1. The CDR3 covers 14 residues. Trimming at V came to 4 bases and at J to 3 bases, leaving 2 bases not matched to a gene. CDR1 SGHNT and CDR2 YYREEE come from the germline V gene (reference sequence). CDR3 nucleotide sequence: TGTGCCAGCAGCGCGGGACAGGACACCGGGGAGCTGTTTTTT. As protein: CASSAGQDTGELFF.

The rearrangement joins TRBV7-2 to TRBJ1-1; perhaps TRBD1 as D (5 bases). The ends were cut back, 5 bases at V and 5 bases at J, with 15 bases in the middle. This CDR3 spans 14 amino acids. Germline V gene sequence: CDR1 SGHTA, CDR2 FQGNSA. In nucleotides, the CDR3 is TGTGCCAGCAGCCCCAGGGTTGGGGGGACTGAAGCTTTCTTT. Encoded protein: CASSPRVGGTEAFF.

The CDR3 sequence is CATSRAGTSNEQFF. For the CDR3, the DNA is TGTGCCACCAGCAGGGCCGGGACTAGCAATGAGCAGTTCTTC. This chain uses TRBV15 with TRBJ2-1; 8 nucleotides agree with TRBD2. This CDR3 region has 14 residues. J lost 6 bases, V lost 3 bases, and 4 bases had no gene match. Germline V gene lookup returns CDR1 LNHNV and CDR2 YYDKDF (reference sequence). The full variable domain, rest sourced from reference TRBV15 and TRBJ2-1, is DAMVIQNPRYQVTQFGKPVTLSCSQTLNHNVMYWYQQKSSQAPKLLFHYYDKDFNNEADTPDNFQSRRPNTSFCFLDIRSPGLGDTAMYLCATSRAGTSNEQFFGPGTRLTVL.

The rearrangement uses TRBV6-5 and TRBJ1-2, with D perhaps matching TRBD1 (6 bases). CDR3 length: 15 amino acids. Looked up from germline, CDR1 is MNHEY and CDR2 is SVGAGI. Trimming removed 6 bases at V and 8 bases at J, with 22 bases between. The CDR3 DNA reads as TGTGCCAGCAGGGCAACAAGACAGGATACTCTCGGCTACACCTTC. It codes for CASRATRQDTLGYTF.

The rearrangement joins TRBV25-1 to TRBJ2-5; 8 positions match TRBD2. The length of the CDR3 is 17 residues. Germline loops: CDR1 MGHDK, CDR2 SYGVNS. Germline trimming cut 6 bases from V and 5 bases from J; bases unmatched to any gene: 17. CDR3 residues: CASRKSGGNLPQETQYF. CDR3 coding DNA: TGTGCCAGCAGGAAAAGCGGGGGCAACCTTCCCCAGGAGACCCAGTACTTC.

The chain links TRBV27 to TRBJ1-5, with a possible D match to TRBD1 (5 bases). The CDR3 is 14 residues long. Germline values: CDR1 MNHEY, CDR2 SMNVEV (reference sequence). Trimming cost V 7 bases and J 3 bases, with 13 bases left between them. The CDR3 DNA sequence: TGTGCCAGCACCTCCCGGGGGTCCAATCAGCCCCAGCATTTT. Amino acids: CASTSRGSNQPQHF.

The rearrangement uses TRBV5-4 and TRBJ1-5; 9 bases line up with TRBD1. This CDR3 is 13 amino acids long. Trimming at V came to 3 bases and at J to 9 bases, leaving 4 bases not matched to a gene. Germline loops: CDR1 SGHNT, CDR2 YYREEE (reference sequence). CDR3 protein: CASSYGTGLPQHF. The CDR3 region has the DNA TGTGCCAGCAGCTACGGGACAGGGCTGCCCCAGCATTTT. The full variable domain, its missing parts supplied by reference TRBV5-4 and TRBJ1-5, is ETGVTQSPTHLIKTRGQQVTLRCSSQSGHNTVSWYQQALGQGPQFIFQYYREEENGRGNFPPRFSGLQFPNYSSELNVNALELDDSALYLCASSYGTGLPQHFGDGTRLSIL.

The V and J genes are TRBV29-1 and TRBJ1-2; D ambiguous. V was cut by 1 base and J by 3 bases, with 3 bases left in between. Germline-derived CDR1 and CDR2 are SQVTM and ANQGSEA. The CDR3 runs to 11 residues. CDR3 amino acids: CSVEGDYGYTF. The CDR3 bases are TGCAGCGTTGAAGGGGACTATGGCTACACCTTC. Filled out from reference TRBV29-1 and TRBJ1-2, the complete variable domain reads SAVISQKPSRDICQRGTSLTIQCQVDSQVTMMFWYRQQPGQSLTLIATANQGSEATYESGFVIDKFPISRPNLTFSTLTVSNMSPEDSSIYLCSVEGDYGYTFGSGTRLTVV.

The chain employs TRBV7-6 and TRBJ2-3; 11 nucleotides agree with TRBD2. V was clipped by 5 bases and J by 2 bases; unmatched bases: 6. Germline V gene data show CDR1 as SGHVS and CDR2 as FNYEAQ. The CDR3 consists of 16 residues. DNA for the CDR3: TGTGCCAGCAGCCCCGGGACTAGCGGATTCACAGATACGCAGTATTTT. This sequence encodes CASSPGTSGFTDTQYF.

This chain links TRBV5-4 with TRBJ1-1; possible D gene TRBD1, 6 bases. Trimming shortened V by 4 bases and J by 0 bases, and 10 bases separated the two germline ends. CDR1 is SGHNT and CDR2 is YYREEE in the germline V gene (reference sequence). The CDR3 loop spans 14 amino acids. The CDR3 DNA follows: TGTGCCAGCAGCCCGCAGGGGCTGAACACTGAAGCTTTCTTT. Translation gives CASSPQGLNTEAFF. Based on the CDR3 plus reference TRBV5-4 and TRBJ1-1, the full variable domain is ETGVTQSPTHLIKTRGQQVTLRCSSQSGHNTVSWYQQALGQGPQFIFQYYREEENGRGNFPPRFSGLQFPNYSSELNVNALELDDSALYLCASSPQGLNTEAFFGQGTRLTVV.

The chain employs TRBV6-5 and TRBJ1-5; 7 nucleotides line up with TRBD1. The CDR3 loop spans 15 amino acids. V shed 6 bases, J shed 6 bases, and the junction held 11 bases outside the gene matches. CDR1 MNHEY and CDR2 SVGAGI come from the germline V gene. The CDR3 DNA follows: TGTGCCAGCAGGAGGGACAGTCACGGCAGTCAGCCCCAGCATTTT. Translated, it gives CASRRDSHGSQPQHF.

This clone was seen once. V is TRBV11-2 and J is TRBJ2-5; 9 positions agree with TRBD2. The CDR3 length is 15 residues. Looked up from germline, CDR1 is SGHAT and CDR2 is FQNNGV. The trim removed 4 bases at V and 3 bases at J, leaving 6 bases unmatched. CDR3 in amino acids: CASSSPGLAKETQYF. DNA for the CDR3: TGTGCCAGCAGCTCACCCGGACTAGCGAAAGAGACCCAGTACTTC.